This TCR beta chain comes out of a study of CD8+CD57+ T cells in acquired aplastic anemia. Study information: The sorted CD4+ and CD8+ cells yielded an average around 3.4 ug of DNA. The study's findings and limits: It was found that fewer than 35 CD8+ CDR3 sequences were shared between patients and controls.

There are a few counts of this clonotype. Its matching antigen is unknown. CDR3 and TCR beta VDJ profiling relied on a genomic DNA template. Using its own MiXCR run on the reads, TCRdb lists one record per CDR3 protein. This repertoire shows some 200,000 distinct CDR3 sequences, approximately 60% found once; its top ten account for about three fifths. Patients included in sequencing had previously demonstrated CD8+CD57+ cell expansion by flow cytometry. The diagnosis in all patients was severe acquired aplastic anemia. Patients had received no therapy at the time of blood sampling. The germline V gene has CDR1 SGHVS and CDR2 FNYEAQ. This CDR3 region has 15 residues. The V end lost 1 base, the J end lost 5 bases, and 14 bases lay between the germline ends.

The receptor was derived from a human donor with aplastic anemia. The V and J genes are TRBV7-6 and TRBJ1-2; D call uncertain. Sequencing was done on a sample of sorted CD4+, CD8+, or CD8+CD57+ T cells (not recorded which) from PBMCs. CDR3 residues: CASSLGSAGSYGYTF. The DNA of the CDR3 is TGTGCCAGCAGCTTAGGCTCGGCAGGAAGTTATGGCTACACCTTC.